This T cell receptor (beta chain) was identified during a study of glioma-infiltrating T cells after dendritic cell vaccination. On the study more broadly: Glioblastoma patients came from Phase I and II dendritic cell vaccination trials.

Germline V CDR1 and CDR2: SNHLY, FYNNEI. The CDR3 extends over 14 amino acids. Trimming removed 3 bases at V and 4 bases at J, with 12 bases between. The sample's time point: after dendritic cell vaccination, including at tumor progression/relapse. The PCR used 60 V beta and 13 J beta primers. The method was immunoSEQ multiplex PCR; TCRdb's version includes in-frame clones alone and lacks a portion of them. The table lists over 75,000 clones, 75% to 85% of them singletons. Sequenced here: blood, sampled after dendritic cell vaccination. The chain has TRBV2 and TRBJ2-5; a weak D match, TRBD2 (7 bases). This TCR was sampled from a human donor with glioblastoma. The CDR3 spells CASSDMGGRETQYF. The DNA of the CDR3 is TGTGCCAGCAGTGATATGGGGGGGCGAGAGACCCAGTACTTC.